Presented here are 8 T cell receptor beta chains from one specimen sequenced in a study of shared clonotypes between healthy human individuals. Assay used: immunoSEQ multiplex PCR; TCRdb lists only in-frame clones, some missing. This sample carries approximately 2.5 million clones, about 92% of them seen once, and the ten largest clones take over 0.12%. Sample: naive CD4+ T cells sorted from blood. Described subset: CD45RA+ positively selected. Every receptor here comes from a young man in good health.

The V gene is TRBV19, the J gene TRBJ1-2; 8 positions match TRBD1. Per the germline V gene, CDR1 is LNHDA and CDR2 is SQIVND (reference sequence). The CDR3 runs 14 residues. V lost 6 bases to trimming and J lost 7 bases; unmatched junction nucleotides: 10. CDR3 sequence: CASRATGVLVGYTF. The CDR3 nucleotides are TGTGCCAGTAGGGCGACAGGGGTGTTGGTTGGCTACACCTTC.

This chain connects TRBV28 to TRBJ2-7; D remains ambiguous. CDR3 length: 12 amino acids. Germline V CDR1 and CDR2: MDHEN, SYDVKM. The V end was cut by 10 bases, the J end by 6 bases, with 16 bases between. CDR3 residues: CATSSMVGEQYF. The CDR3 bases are TGTGCCACCTCCTCGATGGTTGGCGAGCAGTACTTC.

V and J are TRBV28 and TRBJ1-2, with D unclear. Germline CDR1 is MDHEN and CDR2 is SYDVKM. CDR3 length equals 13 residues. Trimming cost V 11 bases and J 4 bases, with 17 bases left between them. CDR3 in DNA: TGTGCCGGTAACAGACTCGAGGGCTATGGCTACACCTTC. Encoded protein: CAGNRLEGYGYTF.

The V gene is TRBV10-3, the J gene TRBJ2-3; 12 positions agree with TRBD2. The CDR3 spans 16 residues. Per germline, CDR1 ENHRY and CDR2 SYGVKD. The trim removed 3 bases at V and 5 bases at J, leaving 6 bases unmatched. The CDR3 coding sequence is TGTGCCATCAGTGATTTCCTAGCGGGAGGGGGAGATACGCAGTATTTT. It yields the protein CAISDFLAGGGDTQYF.

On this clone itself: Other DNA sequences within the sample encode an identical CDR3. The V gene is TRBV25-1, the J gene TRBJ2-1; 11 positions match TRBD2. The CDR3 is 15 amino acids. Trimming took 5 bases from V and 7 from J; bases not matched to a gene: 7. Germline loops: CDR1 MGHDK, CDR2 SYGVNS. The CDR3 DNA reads TGTGCCAGCAGTTTAGCGGGGGGGCCATATAATGAGCAGTTCTTC. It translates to CASSLAGGPYNEQFF.

The CDR3 sequence is CASSQDRGRWGNTEAFF. The CDR3 region has the DNA TGTGCCAGCAGCCAAGATAGGGGAAGGTGGGGGAACACTGAAGCTTTCTTT. V and J are TRBV14 and TRBJ1-1; D is perhaps TRBD1 (5 bases). From germline, CDR1 is SGHDN and CDR2 FVKESK. CDR3 length equals 17 residues. Between the trimmed V and J ends, which lost 0 bases and 1 base, there was a span of 15 bases.

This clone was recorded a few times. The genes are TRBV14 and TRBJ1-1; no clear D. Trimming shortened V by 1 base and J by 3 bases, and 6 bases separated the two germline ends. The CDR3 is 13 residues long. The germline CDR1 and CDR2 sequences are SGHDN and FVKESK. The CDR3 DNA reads TGTGCCAGCAGCCAAGCAAGATACACTGAAGCTTTCTTT. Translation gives CASSQARYTEAFF.

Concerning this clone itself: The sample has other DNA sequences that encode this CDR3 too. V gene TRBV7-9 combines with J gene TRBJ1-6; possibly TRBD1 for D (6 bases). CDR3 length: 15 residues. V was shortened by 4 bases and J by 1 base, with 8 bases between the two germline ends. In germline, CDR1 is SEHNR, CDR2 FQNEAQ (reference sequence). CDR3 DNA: TGTGCCAGCAGCTCCGGACAGTCCTATAATTCACCCCTCCACTTT. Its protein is CASSSGQSYNSPLHF.